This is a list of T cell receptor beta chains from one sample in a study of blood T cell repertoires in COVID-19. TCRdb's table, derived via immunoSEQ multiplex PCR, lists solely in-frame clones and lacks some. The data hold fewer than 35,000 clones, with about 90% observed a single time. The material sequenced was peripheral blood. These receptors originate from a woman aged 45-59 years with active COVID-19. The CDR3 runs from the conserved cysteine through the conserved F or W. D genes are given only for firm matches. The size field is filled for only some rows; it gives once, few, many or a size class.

CDR3: CASRPPTTNYGYTF
DNA: TGTGCCAGCAGACCCCCGACTACTAACTATGGCTACACCTTC
V: TRBV28
J: TRBJ1-2
D: -
size: -

CDR3: CASSSTVNYGYTF
DNA: TGCGCCAGCAGCTCCACGGTGAACTATGGCTACACCTTC
V: TRBV4-1
J: TRBJ1-2
D: -
size: few

CDR3: CASSPVHRDRGREQYF
DNA: TGCGCCAGCAGCCCAGTGCACCGGGACAGGGGGCGCGAGCAGTACTTC
V: TRBV4-1
J: TRBJ2-7
D: TRBD1
size: once

CDR3: CASSPGTGLSYEQYF
DNA: TGTGCCAGTAGTCCCGGGACAGGACTCTCCTACGAGCAGTACTTC
V: TRBV19
J: TRBJ2-7
D: TRBD1
size: once

CDR3: CASSQVSSGINEQFF
DNA: TGTGCCAGCAGCCAAGTCTCTAGCGGGATTAATGAGCAGTTCTTC
V: TRBV4-2
J: TRBJ2-1
D: TRBD2
size: few

CDR3: CASSPRGNRRVGYGYTF
DNA: TGTGCCAGCAGCCCCCGAGGGAATCGAAGGGTGGGGTATGGCTACACCTTC
V: TRBV14
J: TRBJ1-2
D: -
size: once

CDR3: CASSIGIRAGEAFF
DNA: TGTGCCAGCAGCATTGGCATCCGTGCAGGGGAAGCTTTCTTT
V: TRBV5-4
J: TRBJ1-1
D: -
size: -

CDR3: CASSLDGRGYDEQYF
DNA: TGTGCCAGCAGCTTAGATGGCAGGGGGTACGACGAGCAGTACTTC
V: TRBV7-2
J: TRBJ2-7
D: TRBD1
size: -

CDR3: CVGGRPNYGYTF
DNA: TGTGTCGGAGGGCGACCTAACTATGGCTACACCTTC
V: TRBV30
J: TRBJ1-2
D: -
size: -

CDR3: CASSTLQGAGANVLTF
DNA: TGTGCCAGCAGCACGCTACAGGGTGCAGGGGCCAACGTCCTGACTTTC
V: TRBV5-4
J: TRBJ2-6
D: -
size: -

CDR3: CASSHSGVETEAFF
DNA: TGCGCCAGCAGCCACTCGGGGGTTGAGACTGAAGCTTTCTTT
V: TRBV5-1
J: TRBJ1-1
D: -
size: -

CDR3: CASRSPGLDSYNEQFF
DNA: TGTGCCAGCAGGTCCCCCGGACTAGACTCCTACAATGAGCAGTTCTTC
V: TRBV7-2
J: TRBJ2-1
D: TRBD2
size: -

CDR3: CASSQDIGAGSNTEAFF
DNA: TGTGCCAGCAGCCAAGATATTGGGGCAGGTTCGAACACTGAAGCTTTCTTT
V: TRBV4-2
J: TRBJ1-1
D: -
size: -

CDR3: CASSRTDRGEKLFF
DNA: TGTGCCAGCAGTAGGACAGACCGTGGTGAAAAACTGTTTTTT
V: TRBV27
J: TRBJ1-4
D: -
size: once

CDR3: CASSGDRFRNTIYF
DNA: TGTGCCAGCAGTGGAGACAGATTTAGAAACACCATATATTTT
V: TRBV28
J: TRBJ1-3
D: -
size: -

CDR3: CASSQETSGSLATYNEQFF
DNA: TGCGCCAGCAGCCAAGAGACCAGCGGGAGCTTAGCCACCTACAATGAGCAGTTCTTC
V: TRBV4-1
J: TRBJ2-1
D: TRBD2
size: -

CDR3: CASSPPTTGELFF
DNA: TGTGCCAGTAGTCCGCCGACAACCGGGGAGCTGTTTTTT
V: TRBV19
J: TRBJ2-2
D: -
size: few

CDR3: CATDGGQVTDTQYF
DNA: TGTGCCACTGATGGTGGGCAGGTCACAGATACGCAGTATTTT
V: TRBV25-1
J: TRBJ2-3
D: -
size: -

CDR3: CASSIGNGIEYEQFF
DNA: TGTGCCAGTAGTATAGGGAACGGGATTGAGTATGAGCAGTTCTTC
V: TRBV19
J: TRBJ2-1
D: -
size: -

CDR3: CASSSGLAGGPGETQYF
DNA: TGCGCCAGCAGTTCCGGACTAGCGGGAGGGCCGGGGGAGACCCAGTACTTC
V: TRBV5-1
J: TRBJ2-5
D: TRBD2
size: -

CDR3: CASSTSGQGTDTQYF
DNA: TGTGCCAGCAGTACATCGGGACAGGGAACAGATACGCAGTATTTT
V: TRBV6-5
J: TRBJ2-3
D: TRBD1
size: -

CDR3: CASSHRLAGDTGELFF
DNA: TGTGCCAGCAGCCATAGACTAGCGGGAGATACCGGGGAGCTGTTTTTT
V: TRBV4-2
J: TRBJ2-2
D: TRBD2
size: -

CDR3: CASSQLYRDRGRTEAFF
DNA: TGCGCCAGCAGCCAGTTGTACCGGGACAGGGGGCGGACTGAAGCTTTCTTT
V: TRBV4-1
J: TRBJ1-1
D: TRBD1
size: -

CDR3: CASSLLGASYNEQFF
DNA: TGTGCCAGCAGTTTATTGGGGGCCTCCTACAATGAGCAGTTCTTC
V: TRBV28
J: TRBJ2-1
D: -
size: -

CDR3: CAWSYRVGGYTF
DNA: TGTGCCTGGAGTTACAGGGTGGGAGGCTACACCTTC
V: TRBV30
J: TRBJ1-2
D: -
size: -

CDR3: CASSPRTSGSTGELFF
DNA: TGTGCCAGCAGCCCGAGAACTAGCGGGAGCACCGGGGAGCTGTTTTTT
V: TRBV5-5
J: TRBJ2-2
D: TRBD2
size: -

CDR3: CATSSHFDYGYTF
DNA: TGTGCCACCAGCAGTCATTTTGACTATGGCTACACCTTC
V: TRBV15
J: TRBJ1-2
D: -
size: -

CDR3: CASSQDQRTSGITGELFF
DNA: TGTGCCAGCAGCCAAGACCAAAGGACTAGCGGGATTACCGGGGAGCTGTTTTTT
V: TRBV4-2
J: TRBJ2-2
D: TRBD2
size: -

CDR3: CASSRTSGPAASQFF
DNA: TGTGCCAGCAGCCGAACTAGCGGTCCTGCGGCCTCGCAGTTCTTC
V: TRBV14
J: TRBJ2-1
D: TRBD2
size: -

CDR3: CASSGTTGAQNEKLFF
DNA: TGCGCCAGCAGCGGAACAACAGGGGCCCAAAATGAAAAACTGTTTTTT
V: TRBV5-1
J: TRBJ1-4
D: TRBD1
size: -

CDR3: CASTGGLNEKLFF
DNA: TGTGCCAGCACGGGGGGCTTAAATGAAAAACTGTTTTTT
V: TRBV6-6
J: TRBJ1-4
D: -
size: -

CDR3: CASSKEEDTGELFF
DNA: TGTGCCAGCAGCAAGGAAGAGGATACCGGGGAGCTGTTTTTT
V: TRBV3-1/TRBV3-2
J: TRBJ2-2
D: -
size: -

CDR3: CASSPLLTGGGQETQYF
DNA: TGTGCCAGCTCACCACTCCTAACAGGGGGCGGCCAAGAGACCCAGTACTTC
V: TRBV18
J: TRBJ2-5
D: TRBD1
size: once

CDR3: CASSRDRANTEAFF
DNA: TGTGCCAGCAGCCGTGACAGGGCTAACACTGAAGCTTTCTTT
V: TRBV7-2
J: TRBJ1-1
D: TRBD1
size: -

CDR3: CASSLSGGGYGYTF
DNA: TGTGCCAGCAGTCTATCAGGAGGCGGCTATGGCTACACCTTC
V: TRBV6-2/TRBV6-3
J: TRBJ1-2
D: -
size: -

CDR3: CASSPGVAGGRRFF
DNA: TGTGCCAGCAGTCCCGGGGTAGCGGGAGGGAGGAGGTTCTTC
V: TRBV28
J: TRBJ2-1
D: TRBD2
size: -

CDR3: CASNPGQSYEQYF
DNA: TGTGCCAGCAACCCCGGACAGTCCTACGAGCAGTACTTC
V: TRBV6-5
J: TRBJ2-7
D: -
size: -

CDR3: CASSLGGLETQYF
DNA: TGTGCCAGCAGCTTGGGGGGGCTCGAGACCCAGTACTTC
V: TRBV11-2
J: TRBJ2-5
D: -
size: -

CDR3: CASSQDILAGFHEQFF
DNA: TGTGCCAGCAGCCAAGATATACTAGCGGGATTTCATGAGCAGTTCTTC
V: TRBV3-1/TRBV3-2
J: TRBJ2-1
D: TRBD2
size: -

CDR3: CASTRGTGDYNEQFF
DNA: TGTGCCAGCACCCGGGGGACAGGGGATTACAATGAGCAGTTCTTC
V: TRBV5-5
J: TRBJ2-1
D: TRBD1
size: once

CDR3: CASRLGTVNSPLHF
DNA: TGTGCCAGCAGACTCGGGACAGTTAATTCACCCCTCCACTTT
V: TRBV25-1
J: TRBJ1-6
D: TRBD1
size: -

CDR3: CASSQSKLAGPSYEQYF
DNA: TGCGCCAGCAGTCAATCGAAACTAGCGGGACCCTCCTACGAGCAGTACTTC
V: TRBV23-1
J: TRBJ2-7
D: TRBD2
size: once

CDR3: CASSSGQGAVYEQYF
DNA: TGTGCCAGCAGTTCGGGGCAGGGGGCTGTCTACGAGCAGTACTTC
V: TRBV27
J: TRBJ2-7
D: TRBD1
size: once

CDR3: CASSPDNSGANVLTF
DNA: TGCGCCAGCAGCCCAGACAACTCTGGGGCCAACGTCCTGACTTTC
V: TRBV5-1
J: TRBJ2-6
D: -
size: -

CDR3: CASSPTGLANYEQYF
DNA: TGTGCCAGCAGCCCCACGGGACTAGCGAACTACGAGCAGTACTTC
V: TRBV3-1/TRBV3-2
J: TRBJ2-7
D: TRBD2
size: -

CDR3: CAWSVMTSNQPQHF
DNA: TGTGCCTGGAGTGTTATGACAAGCAATCAGCCCCAGCATTTT
V: TRBV30
J: TRBJ1-5
D: -
size: -

CDR3: CASSLAGGDYNEQFF
DNA: TGCGCCAGCAGCTTGGCGGGAGGCGATTACAATGAGCAGTTCTTC
V: TRBV5-1
J: TRBJ2-1
D: TRBD2
size: -

CDR3: CASSSSGRAWGELFF
DNA: TGTGCCAGCAGCTCCAGCGGGAGGGCTTGGGGGGAGCTGTTTTTT
V: TRBV7-2
J: TRBJ2-2
D: TRBD2
size: -